Presented here are 5 T cell receptor beta chains from one specimen sequenced in a study of T cell changes during pregnancy in multiple sclerosis (dated by TCRdb to between 2019 and 2020). Libraries were built with the immunoSEQ multiplex PCR assay. TCRdb took over this immuneACCESS table, retaining in-frame rearrangements with V and J assigned. Such tables are incomplete; in checked studies, under half of the missing clones stem from an unresolved V gene, and the remainder is unexplained. This sample has 95,000 to 100,000 clones in its table, and about 91% of those were observed once. In total, the top ten clones hold around 3% of the sample. This specimen was peripheral blood, taken in the second trimester of pregnancy. These receptors were collected from a female donor with multiple sclerosis, enrolled in a pregnancy study.

The chain combines TRBV4-1 with TRBJ2-1, with 8 bases aligning to TRBD1. V was pared by 4 bases and J by 3 bases, with 11 bases of the junction left unmatched. Germline values: CDR1 MGHRA, CDR2 YSYEKL. The CDR3 is 17 amino acids. The CDR3 protein is CASSPRNRDRYYNEQFF. In DNA form, the CDR3 reads TGCGCCAGCAGCCCGCGTAACCGGGACAGGTACTACAATGAGCAGTTCTTC.

The V gene is TRBV6-6, the J gene TRBJ2-2, with 10 bases matching TRBD2. The junction had 4 bases not matched to a gene; V was cut back by 5 bases and J by 4 bases. CDR3 size: 15 residues. The germline CDR1 and CDR2 sequences are MNHNY and SVGAGI (reference sequence). CDR3 protein: CASSPGLAATGELFF. CDR3 bases: TGTGCCAGCAGTCCTGGACTAGCGGCCACCGGGGAGCTGTTTTTT.

The chain uses TRBV7-2 and TRBJ1-1; D may be TRBD1 (6 bases). Germline CDR1 SGHTA, CDR2 FQGNSA. There are 15 residues in the CDR3. V was cut by 3 bases and J by 5 bases, with 16 bases left in between. The CDR3 reads CASSLSTGRRTEAFF. The CDR3 DNA sequence: TGTGCCAGCAGCTTGTCAACAGGGCGAAGGACTGAAGCTTTCTTT.

V and J are TRBV19 and TRBJ1-5; D possibly corresponds to TRBD1 (6 bases). The CDR3 consists of 14 residues. CDR1 LNHDA and CDR2 SQIVND come from the germline V gene (reference sequence). The V end was cut by 3 bases, the J end by 8 bases, with 14 bases between. The CDR3 protein is CASSIGGGDKPQHF. The CDR3 nucleotides are TGTGCCAGTAGTATCGGGGGGGGCGATAAGCCCCAGCATTTT.

This chain connects TRBV6-4 to TRBJ2-2; D possibly corresponds to TRBD1 (5 bases). Per germline, CDR1 MRHNA and CDR2 SNTAGT. V lost 6 bases and J lost 5, with 22 bases in between. There are 17 residues in the CDR3. The DNA for the CDR3 is TGTGCCAGCAGCCCCAACCAGGGTAATAGGAGAACCGGGGAGCTGTTTTTT. Translated, it gives CASSPNQGNRRTGELFF.